The rows below give T cell receptor beta chains drawn from one sample of a study of cytomegalovirus exposure and HLA in healthy donors. The assay was immunoSEQ multiplex PCR, and TCRdb's table has in-frame clones only and misses some. The table has around 130,000 clones, 84% seen once. The sequenced sample consisted of PBMCs. These receptors were collected from a woman between 18 and 29 years old in good health and CMV-seropositive. Each CDR3 is given with its conserved first and last residue. A D gene is named only where the DNA matches it firmly. Where a row states a size, it is once, few, many or the class of an expanded clone; other rows omit it.

j_gene: TRBJ2-7
d_gene: TRBD2
v_gene: TRBV5-1
abundance: .
CDR3nt: TGCGCCAGCAGCTTGGCCGTGGCCGGGGGGGAGCTGTACTTC
CDR3aa: CASSLAVAGGELYF

j_gene: TRBJ2-3
d_gene: TRBD2
v_gene: TRBV7-9
abundance: .
CDR3nt: TGTGCCAGCAGTTATAGCGGGGAGACGCAGTATTTT
CDR3aa: CASSYSGETQYF

j_gene: TRBJ2-1
d_gene: .
v_gene: TRBV10-3
abundance: once
CDR3nt: TGTGCCATCGGGACACCAAATGAGCAGTTCTTC
CDR3aa: CAIGTPNEQFF

j_gene: TRBJ2-3
d_gene: .
v_gene: TRBV7-8
abundance: once
CDR3nt: TGTGCCAGTCAAACCGCGGGGCGGAAATATACAGATACGCAGTATTTT
CDR3aa: CASQTAGRKYTDTQYF

j_gene: TRBJ2-7
d_gene: .
v_gene: TRBV6-5
abundance: .
CDR3nt: TGTGCCAGCAGTTACGAGGACATCTGGGGCGAGCAGTACTTC
CDR3aa: CASSYEDIWGEQYF

j_gene: TRBJ2-3
d_gene: .
v_gene: TRBV6-1
abundance: .
CDR3nt: TGTGCCAGCAGTGAAAGCTGGGGGCAAGATACGCAGTATTTT
CDR3aa: CASSESWGQDTQYF

j_gene: TRBJ1-1
d_gene: .
v_gene: TRBV11-2
abundance: .
CDR3nt: TGTGCCAGCAGCTCATATCGGACAGCTGAAGCTTTCTTT
CDR3aa: CASSSYRTAEAFF

j_gene: TRBJ1-1
d_gene: .
v_gene: TRBV19
abundance: .
CDR3nt: TGTGCCACTCTCCCGGGGGTAGACACTGAAGCTTTCTTT
CDR3aa: CATLPGVDTEAFF

j_gene: TRBJ2-7
d_gene: TRBD1
v_gene: TRBV4-1
abundance: once
CDR3nt: TGCGCCAGCAGCCAGACCGGGACAGGGTCAAGGGAGCAGTACTTC
CDR3aa: CASSQTGTGSREQYF

j_gene: TRBJ2-1
d_gene: .
v_gene: TRBV6-1
abundance: .
CDR3nt: TGTGCCAGCAGTGTAAACAGGTACAATGAGCAGTTCTTC
CDR3aa: CASSVNRYNEQFF

j_gene: TRBJ2-1
d_gene: TRBD2
v_gene: TRBV29-1
abundance: .
CDR3nt: TGCAGCGCAGCGAGCAGCGGGGGAGGGGATGAGCAGTTCTTC
CDR3aa: CSAASSGGGDEQFF

j_gene: TRBJ2-5
d_gene: TRBD2
v_gene: TRBV4-1
abundance: .
CDR3nt: TGCGCCAGCAGCAAAACTAGCGGCCAAGAGACCCAGTACTTC
CDR3aa: CASSKTSGQETQYF

j_gene: TRBJ2-7
d_gene: TRBD1
v_gene: TRBV4-1
abundance: .
CDR3nt: TGCGCCAGCAGCCAAGATACGGGACAGGGGGCCCACGAGCAGTACTTC
CDR3aa: CASSQDTGQGAHEQYF

j_gene: TRBJ2-3
d_gene: TRBD2
v_gene: TRBV28
abundance: .
CDR3nt: TGTGCCAGCAGCAAGCTAGGGACTAGCGGCACAGATACGCAGTATTTT
CDR3aa: CASSKLGTSGTDTQYF

j_gene: TRBJ2-5
d_gene: TRBD2
v_gene: TRBV30
abundance: .
CDR3nt: TGTGCCTGGCGGGGGGGCCGGGTGACCCAGTACTTC
CDR3aa: CAWRGGRVTQYF

j_gene: TRBJ2-7
d_gene: .
v_gene: TRBV11-3
abundance: .
CDR3nt: TGTGCCAGCAGCCCAGAGGGCTACGAGCAGTACTTC
CDR3aa: CASSPEGYEQYF

j_gene: TRBJ2-5
d_gene: .
v_gene: TRBV4-1
abundance: .
CDR3nt: TGCGCCAGCAGCCAAGATAGCACCCCCGGCGGGACCCAGTACTTC
CDR3aa: CASSQDSTPGGTQYF

j_gene: TRBJ2-7
d_gene: TRBD1
v_gene: TRBV4-1
abundance: .
CDR3nt: TGCGCCAGCAGCCGGCCGATGACAGGGGGGGACTACGAGCAGTACTTC
CDR3aa: CASSRPMTGGDYEQYF

j_gene: TRBJ2-1
d_gene: TRBD2
v_gene: TRBV15
abundance: .
CDR3nt: TGTGCCACCAGCAGGCACCTTAGCGGGGGTGGTGAAGGTGAGCAGTTCTTC
CDR3aa: CATSRHLSGGGEGEQFF

j_gene: TRBJ1-3
d_gene: .
v_gene: TRBV9
abundance: .
CDR3nt: TGTGCCAGCAGCACAACAGGCTCTGGAAACACCATATATTTT
CDR3aa: CASSTTGSGNTIYF

j_gene: TRBJ1-1
d_gene: .
v_gene: TRBV4-1
abundance: .
CDR3nt: TGCGCCAGCAGCCAAGAAAGTCAGATTGACACTGAAGCTTTCTTT
CDR3aa: CASSQESQIDTEAFF

j_gene: TRBJ2-2
d_gene: .
v_gene: TRBV25-1
abundance: .
CDR3nt: TGTGCCAGCAGTGATCCTTCCTTGTCCGGGGAGCTGTTTTTT
CDR3aa: CASSDPSLSGELFF

j_gene: TRBJ1-1
d_gene: .
v_gene: TRBV7-8
abundance: .
CDR3nt: TGTGCCAGCAGCTTTGGAGCTTTTGAAGCTTTCTTT
CDR3aa: CASSFGAFEAFF

j_gene: TRBJ1-2
d_gene: TRBD1
v_gene: TRBV30
abundance: .
CDR3nt: TGTGCCTGGAGTGTGGGGGACAGATACTATGGCTACACCTTC
CDR3aa: CAWSVGDRYYGYTF

j_gene: TRBJ1-2
d_gene: TRBD1
v_gene: TRBV27
abundance: .
CDR3nt: TGTGCCACCGGGACAGGGGGCTATGGCTACACCTTC
CDR3aa: CATGTGGYGYTF

j_gene: TRBJ2-4
d_gene: TRBD1
v_gene: TRBV27
abundance: .
CDR3nt: TGTGCCAGCAGTTCCAGGACAGGGATGCGAGCCAAAAACATTCAGTACTTC
CDR3aa: CASSSRTGMRAKNIQYF

j_gene: TRBJ1-5
d_gene: .
v_gene: TRBV29-1
abundance: .
CDR3nt: TGCAGCGTCGCCCGAGGGGAGGGAGGTCAGCCCCAGCATTTT
CDR3aa: CSVARGEGGQPQHF